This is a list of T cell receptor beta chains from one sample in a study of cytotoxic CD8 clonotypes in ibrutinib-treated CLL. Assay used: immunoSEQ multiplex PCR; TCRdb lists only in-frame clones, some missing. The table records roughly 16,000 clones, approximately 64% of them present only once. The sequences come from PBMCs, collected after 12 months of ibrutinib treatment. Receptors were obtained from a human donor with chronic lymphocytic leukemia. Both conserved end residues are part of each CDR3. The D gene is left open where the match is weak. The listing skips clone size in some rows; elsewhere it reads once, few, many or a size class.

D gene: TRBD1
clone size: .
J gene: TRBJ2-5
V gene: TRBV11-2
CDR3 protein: CASSSFQGVLGETQYF
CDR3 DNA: TGTGCCAGCAGCTCGTTCCAGGGGGTTTTAGGAGAGACCCAGTACTTC

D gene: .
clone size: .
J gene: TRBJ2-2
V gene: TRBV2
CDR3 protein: CASSGTPTNTGELFF
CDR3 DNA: TGTGCCAGCAGCGGGACACCAACGAACACCGGGGAGCTGTTTTTT

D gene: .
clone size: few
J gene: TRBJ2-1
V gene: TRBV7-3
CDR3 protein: CASSPYLDNEQFF
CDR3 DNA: TGTGCCAGCAGCCCATACTTGGACAATGAGCAGTTCTTC

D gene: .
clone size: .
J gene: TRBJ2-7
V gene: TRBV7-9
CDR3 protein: CACDRSRGYEQYF
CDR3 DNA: TGTGCCTGTGACAGGTCCCGGGGGTACGAGCAGTACTTC

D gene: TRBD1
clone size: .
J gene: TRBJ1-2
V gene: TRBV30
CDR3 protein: CAWSRQGDYGYTF
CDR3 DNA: TGTGCCTGGAGTAGACAGGGCGACTATGGCTACACCTTC

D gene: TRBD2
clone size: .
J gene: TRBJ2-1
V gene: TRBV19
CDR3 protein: CASSIWTSGYNEQFF
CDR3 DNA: TGTGCCAGTAGTATATGGACTAGCGGCTACAATGAGCAGTTCTTC

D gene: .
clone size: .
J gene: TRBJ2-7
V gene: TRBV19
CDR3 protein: CASSGRPLGTGSGEQYF
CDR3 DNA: TGTGCCAGTAGTGGAAGGCCTCTCGGGACGGGGTCGGGAGAGCAGTACTTC

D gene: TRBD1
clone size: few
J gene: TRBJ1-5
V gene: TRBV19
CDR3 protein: CASSTRDRNQPQHF
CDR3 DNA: TGTGCCAGTAGTACCCGGGACAGAAATCAGCCCCAGCATTTT

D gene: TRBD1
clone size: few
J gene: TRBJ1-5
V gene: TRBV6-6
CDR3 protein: CASAGTDNQPQHF
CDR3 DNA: TGTGCCAGCGCCGGGACAGACAATCAGCCCCAGCATTTT

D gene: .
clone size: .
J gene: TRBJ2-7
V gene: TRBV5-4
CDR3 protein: CASSPSSGYEQYF
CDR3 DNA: TGTGCCAGCAGCCCCTCCAGCGGTTACGAGCAGTACTTC

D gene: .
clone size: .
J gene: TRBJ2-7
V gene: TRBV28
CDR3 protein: CASSLRDGARYEQYF
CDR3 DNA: TGTGCCAGCAGTCTCCGGGACGGTGCCCGCTACGAGCAGTACTTC

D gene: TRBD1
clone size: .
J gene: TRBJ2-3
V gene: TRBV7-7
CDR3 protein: CASSFGTARTDTQYF
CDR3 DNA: TGTGCTAGCAGCTTTGGGACAGCTCGCACAGATACGCAGTATTTT

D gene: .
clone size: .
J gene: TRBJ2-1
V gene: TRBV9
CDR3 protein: CASSASGPRNEQFF
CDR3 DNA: TGTGCCAGCAGCGCTTCCGGGCCCCGCAATGAGCAGTTCTTC